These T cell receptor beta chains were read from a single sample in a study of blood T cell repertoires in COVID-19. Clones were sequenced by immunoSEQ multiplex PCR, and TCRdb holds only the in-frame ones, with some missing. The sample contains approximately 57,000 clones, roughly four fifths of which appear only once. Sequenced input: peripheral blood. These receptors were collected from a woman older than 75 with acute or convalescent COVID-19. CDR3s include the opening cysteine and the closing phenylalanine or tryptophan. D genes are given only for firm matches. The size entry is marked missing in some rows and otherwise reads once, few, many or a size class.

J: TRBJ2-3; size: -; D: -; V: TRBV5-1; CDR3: CASSLAGQGTDTQYF; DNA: TGCGCCAGCAGCTTGGCGGGACAAGGCACAGATACGCAGTATTTT
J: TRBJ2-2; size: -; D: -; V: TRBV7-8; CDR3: CASSLGQGWGTGELFF; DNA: TGTGCCAGCAGCTTGGGGCAGGGGTGGGGCACCGGGGAGCTGTTTTTT
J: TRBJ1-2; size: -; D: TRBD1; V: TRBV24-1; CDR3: CATSDNTGTGGGYTF; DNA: TGTGCCACCAGTGATAATACCGGGACAGGGGGTGGCTACACCTTC
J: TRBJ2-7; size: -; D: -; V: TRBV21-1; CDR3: CASSNDQGSFHEQYF; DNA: TGTGCCAGCAGCAACGACCAGGGGTCGTTCCACGAGCAGTACTTC
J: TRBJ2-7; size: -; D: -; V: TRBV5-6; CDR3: CASSLGRYEQYF; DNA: TGTGCCAGCAGCTTGGGGAGATACGAGCAGTACTTC
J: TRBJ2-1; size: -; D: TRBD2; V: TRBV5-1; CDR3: CASSLGGRVDEQFF; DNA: TGCGCCAGCAGCTTGGGCGGGAGGGTCGATGAGCAGTTCTTC
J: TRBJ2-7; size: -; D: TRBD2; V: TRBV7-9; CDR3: CASSQTTTSGRGEQYF; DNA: TGTGCCAGCAGCCAAACCACGACTAGCGGGAGAGGTGAGCAGTACTTC
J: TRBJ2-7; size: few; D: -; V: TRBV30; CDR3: CACKQGTYEQYF; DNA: TGTGCCTGTAAACAGGGAACCTACGAGCAGTACTTC
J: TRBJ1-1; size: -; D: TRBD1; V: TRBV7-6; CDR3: CASSSGQGRMNTEAFF; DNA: TGTGCCAGCAGTTCCGGACAGGGACGGATGAACACTGAAGCTTTCTTT
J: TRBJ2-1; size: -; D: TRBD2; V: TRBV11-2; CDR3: CASSSWTSGWDEQFF; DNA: TGTGCCAGCAGCTCCTGGACTAGTGGCTGGGATGAGCAGTTCTTC
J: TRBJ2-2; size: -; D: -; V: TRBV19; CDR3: CASSTDRRTGELFF; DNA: TGTGCCAGTAGTACTGACAGACGGACCGGGGAGCTGTTTTTT
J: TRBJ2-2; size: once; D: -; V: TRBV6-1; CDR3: CASSGGQIANTGELFF; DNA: TGTGCCAGCAGTGGAGGACAGATTGCGAACACCGGGGAGCTGTTTTTT
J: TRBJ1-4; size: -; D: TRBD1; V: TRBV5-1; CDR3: CASAAGGGEKLFF; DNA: TGCGCCAGCGCCGCAGGGGGAGGTGAAAAACTGTTTTTT
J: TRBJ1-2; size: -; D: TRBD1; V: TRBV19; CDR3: CASSIDQRQGAGYTF; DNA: TGTGCCAGTAGTATAGATCAGCGACAGGGAGCTGGCTACACCTTC
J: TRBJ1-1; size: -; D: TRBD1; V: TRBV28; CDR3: CASSLLAGGPRGAFF; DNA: TGTGCCAGCAGTTTATTGGCAGGGGGGCCCAGGGGAGCTTTCTTT
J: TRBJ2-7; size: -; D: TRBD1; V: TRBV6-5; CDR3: CASFAGQGREQYF; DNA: TGTGCCAGTTTCGCGGGACAGGGTCGGGAGCAGTACTTC
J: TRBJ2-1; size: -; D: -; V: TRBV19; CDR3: CASRYNGAYNEQFF; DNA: TGTGCCAGCCGCTATAACGGAGCGTACAATGAGCAGTTCTTC
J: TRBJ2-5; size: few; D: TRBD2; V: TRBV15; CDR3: CATSRGAREGTQYF; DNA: TGTGCCACCAGCAGAGGGGCTAGGGAGGGGACCCAGTACTTC
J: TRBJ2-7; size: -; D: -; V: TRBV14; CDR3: CASSPARVRARYEQYF; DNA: TGTGCCAGCAGCCCGGCCCGTGTGAGGGCCCGCTACGAGCAGTACTTC
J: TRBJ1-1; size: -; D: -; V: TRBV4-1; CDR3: CASSQVGSGRTEAFF; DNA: TGCGCCAGCAGCCAAGTAGGCAGCGGGAGAACTGAAGCTTTCTTT
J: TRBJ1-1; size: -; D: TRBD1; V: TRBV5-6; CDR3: CASSVQGDTEAFF; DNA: TGTGCCAGCAGCGTACAGGGGGACACTGAAGCTTTCTTT
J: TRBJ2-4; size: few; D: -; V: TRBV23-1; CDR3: CASSQRQDHLAKNIQYF; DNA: TGCGCCAGCAGTCAAAGACAGGATCATCTAGCCAAAAACATTCAGTACTTC
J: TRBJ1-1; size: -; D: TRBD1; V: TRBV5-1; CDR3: CASSLAGDRNTEAFF; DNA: TGCGCCAGCAGCTTGGCCGGGGACAGAAACACTGAAGCTTTCTTT
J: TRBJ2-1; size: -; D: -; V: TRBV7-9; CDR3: CASSALGTGWLQFF; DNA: TGTGCCAGCAGCGCCCTGGGTACAGGGTGGTTGCAGTTCTTC
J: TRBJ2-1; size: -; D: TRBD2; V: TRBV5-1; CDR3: CASSPTTSGVYNEQFF; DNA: TGCGCCAGCAGCCCCACGACTAGCGGGGTCTACAATGAGCAGTTCTTC
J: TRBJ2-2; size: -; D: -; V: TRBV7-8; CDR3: CASSSRGSWEPNTGELFF; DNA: TGTGCCAGCAGCTCTCGAGGGAGTTGGGAGCCGAACACCGGGGAGCTGTTTTTT
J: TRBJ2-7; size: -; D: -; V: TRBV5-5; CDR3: CASSSLTGRGKIGEQYF; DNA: TGTGCCAGCAGCTCGCTGACAGGCCGTGGGAAGATTGGAGAGCAGTACTTC
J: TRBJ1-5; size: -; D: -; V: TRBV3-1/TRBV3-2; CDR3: CASSGGRPNQPQHF; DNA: TGTGCCAGCAGTGGGGGCCGCCCTAATCAGCCCCAGCATTTT
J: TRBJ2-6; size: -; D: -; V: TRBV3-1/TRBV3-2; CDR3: CASSQGPDSSGANVLTF; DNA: TGTGCCAGCAGCCAAGGGCCGGACAGCTCCGGGGCCAACGTCCTGACTTTC
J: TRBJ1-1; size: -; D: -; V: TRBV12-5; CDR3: CASGSEGFTEAFF; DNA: TGTGCTAGTGGTTCTGAGGGTTTTACTGAAGCTTTCTTT
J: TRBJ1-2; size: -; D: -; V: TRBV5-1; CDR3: CASSMSGAYGYTF; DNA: TGCGCCAGCAGCATGTCAGGGGCCTATGGCTACACCTTC
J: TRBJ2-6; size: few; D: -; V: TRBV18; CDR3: CASYQGYGANVLTF; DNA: TGTGCCAGCTACCAGGGCTACGGGGCCAACGTCCTGACTTTC
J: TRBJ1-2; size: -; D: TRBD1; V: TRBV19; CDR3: CASSGVGQGALGYTF; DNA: TGTGCCAGTAGCGGGGTAGGGCAGGGGGCCCTTGGCTACACCTTC
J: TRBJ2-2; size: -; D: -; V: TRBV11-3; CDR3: CASSPLENTGELFF; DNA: TGTGCCAGCAGCCCCCTAGAGAACACCGGGGAGCTGTTTTTT
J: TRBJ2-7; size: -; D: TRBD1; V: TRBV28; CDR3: CASPPGTGDSYEQYF; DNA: TGTGCCAGCCCACCCGGGACAGGGGATTCCTACGAGCAGTACTTC
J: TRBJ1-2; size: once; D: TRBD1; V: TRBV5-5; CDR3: CASSPTPDRGRGYTF; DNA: TGTGCCAGCAGCCCTACCCCGGACAGGGGTCGTGGCTACACCTTC
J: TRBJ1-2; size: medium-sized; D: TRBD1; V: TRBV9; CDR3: CASSVTWVIETGEGNGYTF; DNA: TGTGCCAGCAGCGTAACTTGGGTCATCGAGACAGGGGAGGGAAATGGCTACACCTTC
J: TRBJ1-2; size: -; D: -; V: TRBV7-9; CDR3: CASTPRGYGYTF; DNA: TGTGCCAGCACCCCCCGGGGATATGGCTACACCTTC
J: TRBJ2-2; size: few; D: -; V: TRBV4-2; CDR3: CASSQAGLNTGELFF; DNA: TGTGCCAGCAGCCAGGCGGGACTTAACACCGGGGAGCTGTTTTTT
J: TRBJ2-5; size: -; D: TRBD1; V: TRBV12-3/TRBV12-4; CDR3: CASSPRGPMADF; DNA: TGTGCCAGCAGTCCTAGGGGGCCCATGGCAGACTTC
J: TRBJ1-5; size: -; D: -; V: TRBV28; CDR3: CASSGTQSNQPQHF; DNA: TGTGCCAGCAGTGGCACACAGAGCAATCAGCCCCAGCATTTT
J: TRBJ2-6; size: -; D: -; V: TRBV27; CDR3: CASTKYLPAGANVLTF; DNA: TGTGCCAGCACCAAATATTTGCCGGCTGGGGCCAACGTCCTGACTTTC
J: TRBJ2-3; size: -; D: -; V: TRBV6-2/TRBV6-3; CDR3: CASSYSQATDTQYF; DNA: TGTGCCAGCAGTTACTCCCAGGCCACAGATACGCAGTATTTT
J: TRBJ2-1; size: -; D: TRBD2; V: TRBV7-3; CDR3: CASSLEASGSYNEQFF; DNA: TGTGCCAGCAGCTTAGAGGCTAGCGGCTCCTACAATGAGCAGTTCTTC
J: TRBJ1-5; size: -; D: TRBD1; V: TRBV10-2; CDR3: CASKGTGSNQPQHF; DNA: TGCGCCAGCAAAGGGACAGGTAGCAATCAGCCCCAGCATTTT
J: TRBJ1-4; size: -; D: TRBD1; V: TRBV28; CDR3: CASSTTGTGKEKLFF; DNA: TGTGCCAGCAGTACAACCGGGACAGGGAAGGAAAAACTGTTTTTT
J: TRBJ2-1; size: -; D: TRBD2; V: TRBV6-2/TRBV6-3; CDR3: CASSWGRGAYNEQFF; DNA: TGTGCCAGCAGTTGGGGGCGGGGGGCCTACAATGAGCAGTTCTTC
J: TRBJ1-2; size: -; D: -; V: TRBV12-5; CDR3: CASGPPQGSLTNYGYTF; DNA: TGTGCTAGTGGTCCCCCGCAGGGTTCATTGACTAACTATGGCTACACCTTC
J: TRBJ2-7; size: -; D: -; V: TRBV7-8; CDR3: CASSSDWQGEQYF; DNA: TGTGCCAGCAGCTCAGATTGGCAGGGCGAGCAGTACTTC
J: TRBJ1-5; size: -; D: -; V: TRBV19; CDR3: CASSKRGGGNQPQHF; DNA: TGTGCCAGTAGTAAAAGAGGGGGGGGTAATCAGCCCCAGCATTTT
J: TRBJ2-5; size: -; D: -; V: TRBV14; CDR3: CASSQAVNRYQETQYF; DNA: TGTGCCAGCAGCCAAGCCGTAAACAGATACCAAGAGACCCAGTACTTC
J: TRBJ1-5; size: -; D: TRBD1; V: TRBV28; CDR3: CASIPSGQGVGQPQHF; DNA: TGTGCCAGCATCCCCTCGGGACAGGGGGTCGGTCAGCCCCAGCATTTT
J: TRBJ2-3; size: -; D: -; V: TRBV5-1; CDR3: CASSAQTGLPTDTQYF; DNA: TGCGCCAGCAGCGCACAAACGGGACTCCCCACAGATACGCAGTATTTT
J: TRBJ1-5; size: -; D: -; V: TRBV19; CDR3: CASSIDRRSRNQPQHF; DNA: TGTGCCAGTAGTATAGATCGCAGGTCCAGGAATCAGCCCCAGCATTTT
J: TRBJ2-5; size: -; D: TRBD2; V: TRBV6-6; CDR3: CASSYGTGGRETQYF; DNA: TGTGCCAGCAGTTACGGGACGGGGGGGCGAGAGACCCAGTACTTC
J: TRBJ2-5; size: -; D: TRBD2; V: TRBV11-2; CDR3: CASSLAGTSGRWREETQYF; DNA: TGTGCCAGCAGCTTAGCTGGGACTAGCGGGAGGTGGCGAGAGGAGACCCAGTACTTC
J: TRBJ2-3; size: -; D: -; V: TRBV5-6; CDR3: CASRHNEADTQYF; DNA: TGTGCCAGCAGACATAATGAGGCAGATACGCAGTATTTT
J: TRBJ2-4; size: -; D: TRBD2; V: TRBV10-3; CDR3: CAISESILAGGLAKNIQYF; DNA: TGTGCCATCAGTGAGTCGATCCTAGCGGGAGGCCTAGCCAAAAACATTCAGTACTTC
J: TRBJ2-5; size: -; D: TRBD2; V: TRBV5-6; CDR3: CASSLAGRERGQYF; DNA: TGTGCCAGCAGCTTGGCCGGGAGGGAGAGGGGCCAGTACTTC
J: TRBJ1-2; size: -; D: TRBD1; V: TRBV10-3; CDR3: CAISPTGGADYGYTF; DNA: TGTGCCATCAGCCCGACAGGGGGGGCGGACTATGGCTACACCTTC